One T cell receptor beta chain is described in this entry. This sample was taken from a study of T cell responses to AZD1222 COVID-19 vaccine. The data were produced by immunoSEQ multiplex PCR, yet TCRdb's version contains in-frame clones alone and is incomplete. The data show 160,000 or so clones, roughly 94% seen once. CDR3 length equals 19 residues. V lost 1 base and J lost 7; bases outside the gene matches: 17. Germline CDR1 reads LGHDT; CDR2 reads YNNKEL (reference sequence). The sequence came from an adult who received the AZD1222 COVID-19 vaccine. The specimen comprised peripheral blood, sampled 28 days after the second AZD1222 dose. The chain employs TRBV3-1 (or the pseudogene TRBV3-2) and TRBJ2-7; 12 bases agree with TRBD2. CDR3 DNA: TGTGCCAGCAGCCAAGTCGGACTAGCGGGAAGGGTATTTTTACCGGAGCAGTACTTC. Protein product: CASSQVGLAGRVFLPEQYF.